This T cell receptor (beta chain) was captured by sequencing in a study of lymphopenia after photon versus proton radiotherapy. Study results and limitations: Post-nadir TCR diversity decline inversely tracked overall survival among those who died.

On this clone itself: Its specificity is not known.

Trimming pared 6 bases from V and 4 bases from J, leaving 13 bases between. The germline V gene has CDR1 SGHTS and CDR2 YDEGEE. The CDR3 is 13 amino acids. Produced via immunoSEQ multiplex PCR; TCRdb's table is partial and in-frame only. This table has around 20,000 clones, around nine tenths appearing once. The V gene is TRBV5-8, the J gene TRBJ1-2, with D unclear. The TCR comes from a man between 70 and 80 years old with pancreatic cancer. The input for sequencing was peripheral blood, taken from a patient treated with proton-based radiotherapy. The CDR3 sequence is CASNLGQLYGYTF. The CDR3 nucleotides are TGTGCCAGCAACCTCGGGCAGCTCTATGGCTACACCTTC.